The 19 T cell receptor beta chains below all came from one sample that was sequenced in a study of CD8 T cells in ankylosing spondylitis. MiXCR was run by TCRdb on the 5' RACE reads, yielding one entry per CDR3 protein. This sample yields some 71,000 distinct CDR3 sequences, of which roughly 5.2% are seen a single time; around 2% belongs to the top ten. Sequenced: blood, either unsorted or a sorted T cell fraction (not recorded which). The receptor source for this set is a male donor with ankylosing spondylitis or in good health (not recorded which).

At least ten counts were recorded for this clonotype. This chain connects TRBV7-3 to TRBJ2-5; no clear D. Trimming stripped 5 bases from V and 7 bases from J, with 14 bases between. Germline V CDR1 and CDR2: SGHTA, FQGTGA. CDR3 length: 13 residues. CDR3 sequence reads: CASSDGPDGTQYF. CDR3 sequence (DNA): TGTGCCAGCAGCGACGGGCCGGATGGGACCCAGTACTTC.

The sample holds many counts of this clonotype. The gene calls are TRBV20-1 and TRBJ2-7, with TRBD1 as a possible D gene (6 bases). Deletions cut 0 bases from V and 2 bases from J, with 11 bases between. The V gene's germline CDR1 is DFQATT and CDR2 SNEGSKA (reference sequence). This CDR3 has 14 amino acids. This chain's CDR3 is CSARDPGQTYEQYF. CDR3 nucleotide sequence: TGCAGTGCTAGAGACCCTGGACAGACCTACGAGCAGTACTTC.

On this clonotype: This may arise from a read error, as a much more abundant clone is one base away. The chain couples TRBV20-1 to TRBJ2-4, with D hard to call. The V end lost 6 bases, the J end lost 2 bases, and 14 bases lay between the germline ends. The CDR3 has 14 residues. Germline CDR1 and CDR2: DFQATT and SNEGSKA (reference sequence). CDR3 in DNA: TGCAGTGCCGGAGAAGAGACAACCAAAAACATTCAGTACTTC. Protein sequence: CSAGEETTKNIQYF.

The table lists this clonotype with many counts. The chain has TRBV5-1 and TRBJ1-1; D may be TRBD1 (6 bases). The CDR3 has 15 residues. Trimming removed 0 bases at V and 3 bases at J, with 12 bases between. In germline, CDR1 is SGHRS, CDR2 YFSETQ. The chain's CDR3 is CASSLATGWDTEAFF. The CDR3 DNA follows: TGCGCCAGCAGCTTGGCCACAGGGTGGGACACTGAAGCTTTCTTT. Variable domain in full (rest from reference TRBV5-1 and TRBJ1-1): KAGVTQTPRYLIKTRGQQVTLSCSPISGHRSVSWYQQTPGQGLQFLFEYFSETQRNKGNFPGRFSGRQFSNSRSEMNVSTLELGDSALYLCASSLATGWDTEAFFGQGTRLTVV.

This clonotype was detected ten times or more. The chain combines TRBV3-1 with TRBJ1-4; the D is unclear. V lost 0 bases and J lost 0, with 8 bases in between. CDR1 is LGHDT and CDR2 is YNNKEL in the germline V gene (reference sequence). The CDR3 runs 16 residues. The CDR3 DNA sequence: TGTGCCAGCAGCCAAGATCTAGCCGCAACTAATGAAAAACTGTTTTTT. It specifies CASSQDLAATNEKLFF.

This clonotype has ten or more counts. The CDR3 reads CASSPRTGDTGELFF. DNA of the CDR3: TGTGCCAGCAGCCCTCGGACAGGGGACACCGGGGAGCTGTTTTTT. The V gene is TRBV9, the J gene TRBJ2-2; 9 bases are shared with TRBD1. This CDR3 spans 15 amino acids. V lost 4 bases to trimming and J lost 3 bases; unmatched junction nucleotides: 4. Germline V gene data show CDR1 as SGDLS and CDR2 as YYNGEE.

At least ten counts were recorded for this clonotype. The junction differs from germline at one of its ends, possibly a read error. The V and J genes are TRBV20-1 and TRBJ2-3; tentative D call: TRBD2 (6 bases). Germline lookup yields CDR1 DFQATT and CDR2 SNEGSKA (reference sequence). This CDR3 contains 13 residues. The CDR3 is CSERRGSIDTQYF. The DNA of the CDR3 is TGCAGTGAACGGCGGGGTAGCATAGATACGCAGTATTTT.

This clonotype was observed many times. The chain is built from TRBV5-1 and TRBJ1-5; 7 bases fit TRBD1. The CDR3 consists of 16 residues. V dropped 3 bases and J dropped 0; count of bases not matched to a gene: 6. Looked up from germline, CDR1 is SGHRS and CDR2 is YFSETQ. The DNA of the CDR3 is TGCGCCAGCAGCTCCGGGACAGCAGATAGCAATCAGCCCCAGCATTTT. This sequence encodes CASSSGTADSNQPQHF.

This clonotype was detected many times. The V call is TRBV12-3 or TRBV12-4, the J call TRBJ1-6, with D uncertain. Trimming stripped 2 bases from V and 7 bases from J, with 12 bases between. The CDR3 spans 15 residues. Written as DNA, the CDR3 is TGTGCCAGCAGTTTACACCAGGTCCAAAATTCACCCCTCCACTTT. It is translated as CASSLHQVQNSPLHF.

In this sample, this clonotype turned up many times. The CDR3, as DNA: TGCGCCAGCAGCCAAGATCAGGCGGGGGCCACAGATACGCAGTATTTT. Its translation is CASSQDQAGATDTQYF. V and J are TRBV4-1 and TRBJ2-3, with D possibly TRBD2 on 7 matching bases. Trimming left V 0 bases short and J 2 bases short, with 12 bases between. The CDR3 contains 16 residues. CDR1 and CDR2 (germline): MGHRA, YSYEKL.

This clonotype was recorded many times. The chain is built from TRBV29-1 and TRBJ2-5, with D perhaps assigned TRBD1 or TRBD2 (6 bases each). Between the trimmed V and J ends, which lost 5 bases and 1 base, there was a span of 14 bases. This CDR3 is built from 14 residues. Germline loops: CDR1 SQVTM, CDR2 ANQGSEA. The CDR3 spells CSVPEGGSQETQYF. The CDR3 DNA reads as TGCAGCGTTCCCGAAGGGGGGTCCCAAGAGACCCAGTACTTC.

CDR3 coding DNA: TGTCTTGGGGAGCCCCAGCATTTT. It encodes CLGEPQHF. The rearrangement joins TRBV22-1 to TRBJ1-5. TRBV22-1 is noted as a pseudogene. The CDR3 sequence is 8 residues long.

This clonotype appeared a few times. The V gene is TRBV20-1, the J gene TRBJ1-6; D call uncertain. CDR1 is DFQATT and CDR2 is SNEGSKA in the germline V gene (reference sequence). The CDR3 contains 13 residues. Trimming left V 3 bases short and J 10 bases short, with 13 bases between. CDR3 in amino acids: CSASIDSGSPLHF. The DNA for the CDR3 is TGCAGTGCTAGCATCGATTCGGGGTCACCCCTCCACTTT.

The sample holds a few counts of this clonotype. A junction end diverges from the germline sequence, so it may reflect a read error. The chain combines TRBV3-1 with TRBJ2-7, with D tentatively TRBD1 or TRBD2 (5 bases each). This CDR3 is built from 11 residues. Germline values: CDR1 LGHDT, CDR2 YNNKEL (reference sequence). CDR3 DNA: TGTGCCAGCAGCCAAATGGGGACCCCCGTCTTC. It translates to CASSQMGTPVF.

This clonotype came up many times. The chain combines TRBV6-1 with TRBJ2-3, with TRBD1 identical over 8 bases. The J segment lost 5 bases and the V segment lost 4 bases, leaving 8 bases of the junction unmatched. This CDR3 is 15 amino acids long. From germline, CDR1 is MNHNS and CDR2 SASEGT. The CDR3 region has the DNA TGTGCCAGCAGTGCTGTAACAGGGGGGATAGATACGCAGTATTTT. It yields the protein CASSAVTGGIDTQYF.

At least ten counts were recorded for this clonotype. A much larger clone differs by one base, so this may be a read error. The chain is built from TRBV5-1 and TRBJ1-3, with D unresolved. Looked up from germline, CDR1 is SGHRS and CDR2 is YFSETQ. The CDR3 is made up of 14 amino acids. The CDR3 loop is CANSPDGSGNTIYF. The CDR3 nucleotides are TGCGCCAACAGCCCGGACGGCTCTGGAAACACCATATATTTT. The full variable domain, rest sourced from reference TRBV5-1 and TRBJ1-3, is KAGVTQTPRYLIKTRGQQVTLSCSPISGHRSVSWYQQTPGQGLQFLFEYFSETQRNKGNFPGRFSGRQFSNSRSEMNVSTLELGDSALYLCANSPDGSGNTIYFGEGSWLTVV.

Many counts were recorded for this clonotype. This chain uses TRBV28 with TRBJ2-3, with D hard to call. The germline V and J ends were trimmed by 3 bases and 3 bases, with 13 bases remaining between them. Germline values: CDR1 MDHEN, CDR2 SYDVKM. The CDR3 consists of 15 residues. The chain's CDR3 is CASSFPPSRTDTQYF. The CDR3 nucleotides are TGTGCCAGCAGTTTCCCGCCCTCTAGGACAGATACGCAGTATTTT.

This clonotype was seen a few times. The CDR3 DNA sequence: TGTGCCAGCAGCCTCTTGAGCGGGGGGGCCGACAATGAGCAGTTCTTC. It is translated as CASSLLSGGADNEQFF. The rearrangement uses TRBV7-3 and TRBJ2-1; 10 nucleotides align to TRBD2. The CDR3 has 16 residues. V gave up 5 bases and J gave up 5 bases; unmatched junction bases: 9. Per germline, CDR1 SGHTA and CDR2 FQGTGA.

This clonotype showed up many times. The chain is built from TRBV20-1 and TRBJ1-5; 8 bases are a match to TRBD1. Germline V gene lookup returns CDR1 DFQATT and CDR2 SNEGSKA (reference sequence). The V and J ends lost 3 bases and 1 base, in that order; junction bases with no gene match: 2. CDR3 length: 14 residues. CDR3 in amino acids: CSASRQGSNQPQHF. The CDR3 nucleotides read TGCAGTGCTAGCAGACAGGGGAGCAATCAGCCCCAGCATTTT.